The T cell receptor (beta chain) under discussion was sequenced for a study of post-analysis software for immune sequencing data. The authors incorporated unique molecular identifiers into the TCR beta cDNA libraries. About 460,000 cDNA molecules were obtained from approximately 1 to 10 million T cells. TCRdb called the PCR reads again in MiXCR, with one record for every CDR3 protein. The sample contains approximately 660,000 distinct CDR3 sequences, 55% to 60% of which appear only once. Study-wide findings and caveats: Strong same-batch co-clustering of samples appeared with F measure clustering. TRBV5-6, TRBV5-1 and TRBV20-1 were among 4 or 5 TRBV segments more frequent in patients than controls.

About this clonotype itself: Its matching antigen is unknown. One end of the junction fails to match germline, which may point to a read error.

The CDR3 sequence is 14 residues long. Germline lookup yields CDR1 SQVTM and CDR2 ANQGSEA. The receptor was derived from a girl aged 2-10 years with multiple sclerosis. The genes are TRBV29-1 and TRBJ2-5, with D perhaps assigned TRBD1 or TRBD2 (6 bases each). The sample was blood. The CDR3 region is CSAEEAGGGETQYF. The CDR3 region has the DNA TGCAGCGCTGAAGAGGCCGGGGGCGGGGAGACCCAGTACTTC.